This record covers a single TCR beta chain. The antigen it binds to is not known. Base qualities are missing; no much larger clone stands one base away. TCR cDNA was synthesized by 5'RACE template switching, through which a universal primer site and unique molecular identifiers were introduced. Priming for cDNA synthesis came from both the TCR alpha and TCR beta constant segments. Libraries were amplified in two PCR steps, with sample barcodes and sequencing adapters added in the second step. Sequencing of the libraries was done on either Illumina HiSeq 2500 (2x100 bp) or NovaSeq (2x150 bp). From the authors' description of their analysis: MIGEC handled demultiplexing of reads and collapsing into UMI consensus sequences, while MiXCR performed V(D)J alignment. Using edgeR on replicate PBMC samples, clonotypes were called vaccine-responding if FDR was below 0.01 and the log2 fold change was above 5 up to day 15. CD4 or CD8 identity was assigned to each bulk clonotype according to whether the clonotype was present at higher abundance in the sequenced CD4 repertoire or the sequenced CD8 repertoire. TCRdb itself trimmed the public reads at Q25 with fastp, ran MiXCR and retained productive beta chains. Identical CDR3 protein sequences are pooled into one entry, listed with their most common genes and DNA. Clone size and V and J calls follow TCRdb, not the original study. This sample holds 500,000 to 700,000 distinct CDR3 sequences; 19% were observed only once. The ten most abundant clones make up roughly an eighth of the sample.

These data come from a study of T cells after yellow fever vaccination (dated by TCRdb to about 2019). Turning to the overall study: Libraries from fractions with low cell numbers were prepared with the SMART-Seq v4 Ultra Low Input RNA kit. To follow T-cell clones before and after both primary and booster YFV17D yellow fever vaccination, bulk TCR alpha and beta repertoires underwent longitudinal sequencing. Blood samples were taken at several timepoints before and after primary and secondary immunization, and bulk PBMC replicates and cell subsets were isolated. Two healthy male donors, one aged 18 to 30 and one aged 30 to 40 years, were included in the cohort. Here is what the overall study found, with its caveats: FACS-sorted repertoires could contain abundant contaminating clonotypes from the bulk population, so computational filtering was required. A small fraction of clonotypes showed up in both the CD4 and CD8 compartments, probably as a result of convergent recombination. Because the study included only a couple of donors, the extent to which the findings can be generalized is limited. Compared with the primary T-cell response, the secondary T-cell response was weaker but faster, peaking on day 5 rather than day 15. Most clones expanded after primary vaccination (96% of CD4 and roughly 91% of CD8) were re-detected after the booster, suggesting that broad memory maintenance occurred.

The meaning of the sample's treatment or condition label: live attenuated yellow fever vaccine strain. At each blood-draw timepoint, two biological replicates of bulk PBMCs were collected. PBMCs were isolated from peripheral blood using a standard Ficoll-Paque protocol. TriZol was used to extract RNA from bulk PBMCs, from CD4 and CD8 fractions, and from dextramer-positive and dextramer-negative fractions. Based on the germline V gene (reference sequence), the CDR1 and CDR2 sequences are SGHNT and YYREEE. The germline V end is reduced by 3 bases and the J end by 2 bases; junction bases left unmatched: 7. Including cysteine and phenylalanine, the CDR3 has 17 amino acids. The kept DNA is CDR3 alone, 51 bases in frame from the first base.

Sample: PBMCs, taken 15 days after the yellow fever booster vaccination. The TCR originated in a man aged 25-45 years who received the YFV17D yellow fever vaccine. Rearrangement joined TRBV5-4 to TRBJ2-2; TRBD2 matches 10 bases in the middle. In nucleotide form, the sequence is TGTGCCAGCAGCTCGGTAGCGGGAGGCTCTAACACCGGGGAGCTGTTTTTT. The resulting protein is CASSSVAGGSNTGELFF.